The clone carrying this T cell receptor (beta chain) is a singleton in its sample. Its antigen is unidentified. Some clones are missing from TCRdb's copy, which holds only in-frame ones; the method was immunoSEQ multiplex PCR. The table records over a million clones, 65% to 80% of them present only once. This entry comes from a study of shared clonotypes between healthy human individuals. Overall study findings and caveats: It was the non-shared clonotypes that had lower generation probabilities than clonotypes shared by all four donors. Enrolling few donors narrowed the genetic and exposure-history diversity that was represented. Incomplete sequencing of sorted subsets was indicated by rarefaction despite large depth. Estimated richness was generally greater in naive than memory subsets.

Germline V gene data show CDR1 as MNHEY and CDR2 as SVGAGI. The CDR3 totals 15 residues. The V gene end was trimmed by 5 bases and the J gene end by 2 bases; junction bases not matched to a gene: 1. The chain uses TRBV6-5 and TRBJ2-1, with 12 bases matching TRBD2. This TCR derives from a man in his late teens or twenties in good health. Sequencing input: memory CD4+ T cells sorted from blood. Subset defined: CD45RA-negative fraction. The CDR3 loop is CASSLAGGAYNEQFF. Written as DNA, the CDR3 is TGTGCCAGCAGTCTAGCGGGGGGGGCCTACAATGAGCAGTTCTTC.